This record covers a single T cell receptor (beta chain). In germline, CDR1 is SGDLS, CDR2 YYNGEE. The CDR3 length is 15 residues. Trimming took 0 bases from V and 1 from J, leaving 10 bases between them. The repertoire was sequenced with immunoSEQ multiplex PCR; TCRdb's copy has only in-frame clones and lacks some. The data contain about 48,000 clones, roughly 80% of them singletons. The data belong to a study of T cells in localized non-small cell lung cancer. The rearrangement joins TRBV9 to TRBJ2-5; D not resolved. The receptor was isolated from a man between 40 and 70 years old with stage I squamous cell lung carcinoma. Sequences were derived from peripheral blood, sampled before any cancer treatment. CDR3: CASSVGTQLQETQYF. The CDR3 DNA sequence: TGTGCCAGCAGCGTAGGAACCCAGCTCCAAGAGACCCAGTACTTC.